The clone carrying this T cell receptor beta chain has more than one count but fewer than ten. The germline V and J ends were trimmed by 5 bases and 5 bases, with 10 bases remaining between them. Per the germline V gene, CDR1 is SGHVS and CDR2 is FQNEAQ. CDR3 size: 12 residues. Using its own MiXCR run on the 5' RACE reads, TCRdb lists one record per CDR3 protein. This repertoire shows about 96,000 distinct CDR3 sequences, roughly 18% found once; its top ten account for 6.2%. The sample belongs to a study of T cells of healthy individuals. This receptor was taken from a human donor in good health. The V and J genes are TRBV7-8 and TRBJ2-7, with D possibly TRBD2 on 5 matching bases. The CDR3 coding sequence is TGTGCCAGCAGCCCCCGACTAAACGAGCAGTACTTC. It translates to CASSPRLNEQYF.